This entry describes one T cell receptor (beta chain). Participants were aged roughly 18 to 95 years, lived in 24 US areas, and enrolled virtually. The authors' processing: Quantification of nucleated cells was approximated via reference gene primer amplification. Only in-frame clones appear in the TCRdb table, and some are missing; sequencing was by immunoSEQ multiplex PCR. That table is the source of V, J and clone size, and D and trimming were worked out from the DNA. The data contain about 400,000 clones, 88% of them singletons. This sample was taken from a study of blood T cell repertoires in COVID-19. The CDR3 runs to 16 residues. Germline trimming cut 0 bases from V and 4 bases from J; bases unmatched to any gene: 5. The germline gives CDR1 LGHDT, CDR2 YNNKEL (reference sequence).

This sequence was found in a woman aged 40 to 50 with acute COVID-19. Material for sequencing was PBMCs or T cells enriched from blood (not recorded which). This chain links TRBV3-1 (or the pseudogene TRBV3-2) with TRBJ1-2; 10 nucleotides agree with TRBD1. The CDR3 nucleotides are TGTGCCAGCAGCCAAGAGTCGACAGGGGGCGCCTATGGCTACACCTTC. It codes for CASSQESTGGAYGYTF.